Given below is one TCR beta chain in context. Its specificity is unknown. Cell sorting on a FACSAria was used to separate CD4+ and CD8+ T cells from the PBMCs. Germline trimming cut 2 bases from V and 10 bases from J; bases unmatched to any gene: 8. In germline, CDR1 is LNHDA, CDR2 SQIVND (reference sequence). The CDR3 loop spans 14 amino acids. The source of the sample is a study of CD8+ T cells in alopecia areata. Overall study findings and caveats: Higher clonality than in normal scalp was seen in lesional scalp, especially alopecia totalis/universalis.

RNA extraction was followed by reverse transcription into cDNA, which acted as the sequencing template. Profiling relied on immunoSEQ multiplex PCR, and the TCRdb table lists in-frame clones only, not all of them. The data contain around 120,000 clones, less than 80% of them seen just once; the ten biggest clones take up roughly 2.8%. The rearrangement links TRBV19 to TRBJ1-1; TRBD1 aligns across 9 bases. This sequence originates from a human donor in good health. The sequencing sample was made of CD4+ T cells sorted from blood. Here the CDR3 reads CASSINRGPYGAFF. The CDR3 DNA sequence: TGTGCCAGTAGTATAAACAGGGGGCCTTATGGAGCTTTCTTT.